These 5 T cell receptor beta chains share one sample of origin, sequenced in a study of T cell responses to AZD1222 COVID-19 vaccine. Only in-frame clones appear in the TCRdb table, and some are missing; sequencing was by immunoSEQ multiplex PCR. The sample lists 200,000 or so clones, around 92% occurring once. Sequenced here: peripheral blood, sampled on day 0 of AZD1222 vaccination. Receptor source: an adult in good health.

This clone appeared a single time. This sequence joins TRBV5-5 and TRBJ1-6, with 7 positions matching TRBD1. With 3 bases clipped from V and 7 bases from J, the junction kept 7 bases outside the gene matches. The CDR3 runs 15 residues. CDR1 is SGHKS, CDR2 YYEKEE, per germline (reference sequence). The CDR3 coding sequence is TGTGCCAGCAGCTACCAACAGGGGAACAATTCACCCCTCCACTTT. Translated, it gives CASSYQQGNNSPLHF.

There are a few counts of this clone. The J gene is TRBJ1-5, the V gene TRBV30; D remains unclear. The CDR3 sequence is 12 residues long. Germline CDR1 and CDR2: GTSNPN and SVGIG (reference sequence). Trimming removed 0 bases at V and 3 bases at J, with 3 bases between. The CDR3 DNA reads TGTGCCTGGAGTGTAAACAATCAGCCCCAGCATTTT. It translates to CAWSVNNQPQHF.

This chain uses TRBV6-4 with TRBJ1-5; no clear D. The germline V gene has CDR1 MRHNA and CDR2 SNTAGT. CDR3 length: 14 amino acids. V was trimmed by 3 bases and J by 6 bases, leaving 12 bases between them. CDR3 sequence (DNA): TGTGCCAGCAGTGAAGATGAAAGGCGTCAGCCCCAGCATTTT. Protein sequence: CASSEDERRQPQHF.

The chain links TRBV5-1 to TRBJ2-1; 8 nucleotides line up with TRBD2. The CDR3 spans 14 residues. CDR1 is SGHRS, CDR2 YFSETQ, per germline. The trim removed 2 bases at V and 12 bases at J, leaving 10 bases unmatched. CDR3: CASSLGTSALVQFF. The CDR3 nucleotides read TGCGCCAGCAGCTTAGGGACTAGTGCTTTGGTGCAGTTCTTC.

The sample holds a few counts of this clone. One end of the junction does not line up with germline, which may come from a read error. This chain joins TRBV27 and TRBJ1-6; no reliable D call. The V gene's germline CDR1 is MNHEY and CDR2 SMNVEV (reference sequence). The CDR3 has 15 amino acids. CDR3 DNA: TGTGCCAGTAGTTGGTCAGGCTCCTATAATTCACCCCTCCACTTT. As protein: CASSWSGSYNSPLHF.